Following are 14 T cell receptor beta chains from one sample sequenced in a study of T cell changes during pregnancy in multiple sclerosis. The method was immunoSEQ multiplex PCR; TCRdb's version includes in-frame clones alone and lacks a portion of them. The repertoire has some 75,000 clones, more than 90% of them found once; the top ten carry 0.85% to 1.3%. The sequenced sample was peripheral blood, obtained in the second trimester of pregnancy. These receptors all stem from a female donor with multiple sclerosis, enrolled in a pregnancy study.

The chain employs TRBV5-1 and TRBJ2-5, with D possibly matching TRBD2 (7 bases). V shed 3 bases and J shed 2 bases, with 17 bases lying between them. Germline V gene sequence: CDR1 SGHRS, CDR2 YFSETQ. The CDR3 has 16 residues. The CDR3 region is CASSSGTGGPQETQYF. CDR3 in DNA: TGCGCCAGCAGCTCGGGGACGGGGGGCCCACAAGAGACCCAGTACTTC.

The CDR3 nucleotides are TGTGCCAGCAGTGGGTCAGGGTCGGTCGGGGAGCTGTTTTTT. Its protein product is CASSGSGSVGELFF. This chain joins TRBV6-1 and TRBJ2-2; tentatively, D is TRBD1 (5 bases). This CDR3 is 14 amino acids long. Germline CDR1 reads MNHNS; CDR2 reads SASEGT. Trimming took 4 bases from V and 7 from J, leaving 13 bases between them.

This chain joins TRBV9 and TRBJ2-3; TRBD2 aligns across 9 bases. The CDR3 runs 16 residues. Per the germline V gene, CDR1 is SGDLS and CDR2 is YYNGEE. V trimming: 0 bases; J trimming: 6 bases; junction bases outside the gene matches: 8. In nucleotides, the CDR3 is TGTGCCAGCAGCGTAGCGGGCGGGAGGGCAGCTGATACGCAGTATTTT. This gives the protein CASSVAGGRAADTQYF.

This chain links TRBV7-8 with TRBJ1-5; D may be TRBD1 (5 bases). V lost 0 bases to trimming and J lost 0 bases, with 15 bases between them. In germline, CDR1 is SGHVS, CDR2 FQNEAQ. The CDR3 loop spans 18 amino acids. This CDR3 reads CASSLAGGGRLSNQPQHF. CDR3 nucleotides: TGTGCCAGCAGCTTAGCGGGGGGTGGACGGCTTAGCAATCAGCCCCAGCATTTT.

The chain couples TRBV5-1 to TRBJ2-7; 12 positions agree with TRBD2. The CDR3 runs to 17 residues. Germline values: CDR1 SGHRS, CDR2 YFSETQ. Losses at the gene ends were 2 bases for V and 3 bases for J; bases not matched to a gene: 9. The CDR3 here is CASSFTGTSGLNYEQYF. Written as DNA, the CDR3 is TGCGCCAGCAGCTTTACCGGGACTAGCGGGCTTAACTACGAGCAGTACTTC.

The CDR3 here is CASSRLEGALNTEAFF. CDR3 in DNA: TGTGCCAGCTCACGATTAGAGGGGGCATTAAACACTGAAGCTTTCTTT. The genes are TRBV18 and TRBJ1-1; 7 bases are shared with TRBD1. Germline values: CDR1 KGHSH, CDR2 LQKENI. This CDR3 has 16 amino acids. Unmatched junction bases numbered 10, after V lost 4 bases and J lost 2 bases.

The chain links TRBV4-1 to TRBJ1-3; no clear D gene. Per germline, CDR1 MGHRA and CDR2 YSYEKL. V lost 0 bases, J lost 2 bases, and 5 bases lay in between. The CDR3 is 14 residues long. CDR3 sequence: CASSQDVTGNTIYF. CDR3 nucleotide sequence: TGCGCCAGCAGCCAAGATGTCACTGGAAACACCATATATTTT.

This sequence joins TRBV5-1 and TRBJ2-1, with a tentative D call TRBD1 (6 bases). The V gene's germline CDR1 is SGHRS and CDR2 YFSETQ. The CDR3 covers 14 residues. V gave up 2 bases and J gave up 3 bases, with 9 bases separating them. The CDR3 DNA reads TGCGCCAGCAGCTTACAGGACAGCTACAATGAGCAGTTCTTC. Protein product: CASSLQDSYNEQFF. The full variable domain, its missing parts supplied by reference TRBV5-1 and TRBJ2-1, is KAGVTQTPRYLIKTRGQQVTLSCSPISGHRSVSWYQQTPGQGLQFLFEYFSETQRNKGNFPGRFSGRQFSNSRSEMNVSTLELGDSALYLCASSLQDSYNEQFFGPGTRLTVL.

Worth noting for this clone: One junction end does not reproduce the germline sequence, and a read error may be involved. The chain employs TRBV5-6 and TRBJ1-1; D may be TRBD1 (5 bases). The CDR3 spans 13 residues. Per the germline V gene, CDR1 is SGHDT and CDR2 is YYEEEE. CDR3 sequence reads: CASSLAPRGLGIF. In DNA, the CDR3 is TGTGCCAGCAGCTTGGCCCCAAGGGGATTGGGTATTTTT.

This clone was seen a single time. This chain uses TRBV5-1 with TRBJ2-2; D possibly corresponds to TRBD1 (6 bases). V was shortened by 4 bases and J by 5 bases, with 21 bases between the two germline ends. This CDR3 is built from 17 residues. Germline-derived CDR1 and CDR2 are SGHRS and YFSETQ. The CDR3 DNA sequence: TGCGCCAGCAGCACAATCCGGGACATATGGGGGACCGGGGAGCTGTTTTTT. Translation gives CASSTIRDIWGTGELFF.

This chain joins TRBV13 and TRBJ2-7; D perhaps matches TRBD1 (5 bases). Germline lookup yields CDR1 PRHDT and CDR2 FYEKMQ (reference sequence). The CDR3 runs to 15 residues. The V and J ends lost 0 bases and 3 bases respectively, with 12 bases between them. The CDR3 DNA follows: TGTGCCAGCAGCTTAGGTGGACACCCTATCTACGAGCAGTACTTC. Residues: CASSLGGHPIYEQYF.

Note on this clone: The junction departs from germline at one end; a sequencing error may be responsible. The chain links TRBV6-5 to TRBJ1-2; D not certain. Germline loops: CDR1 MNHEY, CDR2 SVGAGI. The CDR3 runs 11 residues. The CDR3 here is CASSDGGFWNF. Here the CDR3 DNA reads TGTGCCAGCAGTGACGGCGGTTTTTGGAACTTC.

This sequence joins TRBV27 and TRBJ2-1; 12 bases line up with TRBD2. Looked up from germline, CDR1 is MNHEY and CDR2 is SMNVEV (reference sequence). The V gene end was trimmed by 4 bases and the J gene end by 6 bases; junction bases not matched to a gene: 10. This CDR3 spans 17 amino acids. The DNA for the CDR3 is TGTGCCAGCAGTTCTCGTACTAGCGGGAGGCTCACCAATGAGCAGTTCTTC. Translation gives CASSSRTSGRLTNEQFF.

A single count supports this clone. DNA of the CDR3: TGTGCCAGCAGTGGTCACACAGGGGACACTGAAGCTTTCTTT. This sequence encodes CASSGHTGDTEAFF. The chain combines TRBV27 with TRBJ1-1; 7 bases match TRBD1. V trimming: 5 bases; J trimming: 3 bases; junction bases outside the gene matches: 6. The CDR3 has 14 residues. In germline, CDR1 is MNHEY, CDR2 SMNVEV (reference sequence).